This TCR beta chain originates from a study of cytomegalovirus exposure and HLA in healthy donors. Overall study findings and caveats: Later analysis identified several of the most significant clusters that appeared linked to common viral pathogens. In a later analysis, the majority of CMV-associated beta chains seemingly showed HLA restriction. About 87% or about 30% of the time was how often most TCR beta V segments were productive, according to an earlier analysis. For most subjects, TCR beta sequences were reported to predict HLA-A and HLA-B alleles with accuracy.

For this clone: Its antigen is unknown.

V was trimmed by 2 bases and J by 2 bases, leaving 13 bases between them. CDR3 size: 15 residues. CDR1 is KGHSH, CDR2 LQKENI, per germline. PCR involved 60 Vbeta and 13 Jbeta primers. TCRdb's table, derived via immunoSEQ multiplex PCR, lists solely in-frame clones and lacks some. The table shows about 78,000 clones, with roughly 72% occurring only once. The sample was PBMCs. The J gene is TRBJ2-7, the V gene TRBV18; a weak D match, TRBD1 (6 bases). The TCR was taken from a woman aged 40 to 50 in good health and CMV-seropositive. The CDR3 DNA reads TGTGCCAGCTCACCAAGTCCAGGGGCAGCCTACGAGCAGTACTTC. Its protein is CASSPSPGAAYEQYF.